This T cell receptor beta chain was identified in a study of vaccination and CD4 T cells after COVID-19. As for treatment: roughly 11-day PBMC culture with coronavirus spike peptide pools or control peptides (ViraFEST assay). The CDR3 has 15 amino acids. The Oncomine TCR Beta short-read assay was what sequenced the DNA obtained from cultured CD4+ T cells. MiXCR, run by TCRdb on the PCR reads, gives a single entry per CDR3 protein. The table includes around 7,900 distinct CDR3 sequences, around 67% detected once. Concerning this clonotype: Its specificity is unknown.

The sequencing sample was made of CD4+ T cells from blood, cultured in vitro. The source is a human donor who had recovered from COVID-19. The V and J genes are TRBV21-1 and TRBJ2-7; TRBD2 reflects the table's D call only, with no check against the DNA. TRBV21-1 corresponds to a pseudogene. The CDR3 reads CASKGSRRAYREQYF. For the CDR3, the DNA is TGTGCCAGCAAAGGCAGCAGGAGGGCCTATCGCGAGCAGTACTTC.